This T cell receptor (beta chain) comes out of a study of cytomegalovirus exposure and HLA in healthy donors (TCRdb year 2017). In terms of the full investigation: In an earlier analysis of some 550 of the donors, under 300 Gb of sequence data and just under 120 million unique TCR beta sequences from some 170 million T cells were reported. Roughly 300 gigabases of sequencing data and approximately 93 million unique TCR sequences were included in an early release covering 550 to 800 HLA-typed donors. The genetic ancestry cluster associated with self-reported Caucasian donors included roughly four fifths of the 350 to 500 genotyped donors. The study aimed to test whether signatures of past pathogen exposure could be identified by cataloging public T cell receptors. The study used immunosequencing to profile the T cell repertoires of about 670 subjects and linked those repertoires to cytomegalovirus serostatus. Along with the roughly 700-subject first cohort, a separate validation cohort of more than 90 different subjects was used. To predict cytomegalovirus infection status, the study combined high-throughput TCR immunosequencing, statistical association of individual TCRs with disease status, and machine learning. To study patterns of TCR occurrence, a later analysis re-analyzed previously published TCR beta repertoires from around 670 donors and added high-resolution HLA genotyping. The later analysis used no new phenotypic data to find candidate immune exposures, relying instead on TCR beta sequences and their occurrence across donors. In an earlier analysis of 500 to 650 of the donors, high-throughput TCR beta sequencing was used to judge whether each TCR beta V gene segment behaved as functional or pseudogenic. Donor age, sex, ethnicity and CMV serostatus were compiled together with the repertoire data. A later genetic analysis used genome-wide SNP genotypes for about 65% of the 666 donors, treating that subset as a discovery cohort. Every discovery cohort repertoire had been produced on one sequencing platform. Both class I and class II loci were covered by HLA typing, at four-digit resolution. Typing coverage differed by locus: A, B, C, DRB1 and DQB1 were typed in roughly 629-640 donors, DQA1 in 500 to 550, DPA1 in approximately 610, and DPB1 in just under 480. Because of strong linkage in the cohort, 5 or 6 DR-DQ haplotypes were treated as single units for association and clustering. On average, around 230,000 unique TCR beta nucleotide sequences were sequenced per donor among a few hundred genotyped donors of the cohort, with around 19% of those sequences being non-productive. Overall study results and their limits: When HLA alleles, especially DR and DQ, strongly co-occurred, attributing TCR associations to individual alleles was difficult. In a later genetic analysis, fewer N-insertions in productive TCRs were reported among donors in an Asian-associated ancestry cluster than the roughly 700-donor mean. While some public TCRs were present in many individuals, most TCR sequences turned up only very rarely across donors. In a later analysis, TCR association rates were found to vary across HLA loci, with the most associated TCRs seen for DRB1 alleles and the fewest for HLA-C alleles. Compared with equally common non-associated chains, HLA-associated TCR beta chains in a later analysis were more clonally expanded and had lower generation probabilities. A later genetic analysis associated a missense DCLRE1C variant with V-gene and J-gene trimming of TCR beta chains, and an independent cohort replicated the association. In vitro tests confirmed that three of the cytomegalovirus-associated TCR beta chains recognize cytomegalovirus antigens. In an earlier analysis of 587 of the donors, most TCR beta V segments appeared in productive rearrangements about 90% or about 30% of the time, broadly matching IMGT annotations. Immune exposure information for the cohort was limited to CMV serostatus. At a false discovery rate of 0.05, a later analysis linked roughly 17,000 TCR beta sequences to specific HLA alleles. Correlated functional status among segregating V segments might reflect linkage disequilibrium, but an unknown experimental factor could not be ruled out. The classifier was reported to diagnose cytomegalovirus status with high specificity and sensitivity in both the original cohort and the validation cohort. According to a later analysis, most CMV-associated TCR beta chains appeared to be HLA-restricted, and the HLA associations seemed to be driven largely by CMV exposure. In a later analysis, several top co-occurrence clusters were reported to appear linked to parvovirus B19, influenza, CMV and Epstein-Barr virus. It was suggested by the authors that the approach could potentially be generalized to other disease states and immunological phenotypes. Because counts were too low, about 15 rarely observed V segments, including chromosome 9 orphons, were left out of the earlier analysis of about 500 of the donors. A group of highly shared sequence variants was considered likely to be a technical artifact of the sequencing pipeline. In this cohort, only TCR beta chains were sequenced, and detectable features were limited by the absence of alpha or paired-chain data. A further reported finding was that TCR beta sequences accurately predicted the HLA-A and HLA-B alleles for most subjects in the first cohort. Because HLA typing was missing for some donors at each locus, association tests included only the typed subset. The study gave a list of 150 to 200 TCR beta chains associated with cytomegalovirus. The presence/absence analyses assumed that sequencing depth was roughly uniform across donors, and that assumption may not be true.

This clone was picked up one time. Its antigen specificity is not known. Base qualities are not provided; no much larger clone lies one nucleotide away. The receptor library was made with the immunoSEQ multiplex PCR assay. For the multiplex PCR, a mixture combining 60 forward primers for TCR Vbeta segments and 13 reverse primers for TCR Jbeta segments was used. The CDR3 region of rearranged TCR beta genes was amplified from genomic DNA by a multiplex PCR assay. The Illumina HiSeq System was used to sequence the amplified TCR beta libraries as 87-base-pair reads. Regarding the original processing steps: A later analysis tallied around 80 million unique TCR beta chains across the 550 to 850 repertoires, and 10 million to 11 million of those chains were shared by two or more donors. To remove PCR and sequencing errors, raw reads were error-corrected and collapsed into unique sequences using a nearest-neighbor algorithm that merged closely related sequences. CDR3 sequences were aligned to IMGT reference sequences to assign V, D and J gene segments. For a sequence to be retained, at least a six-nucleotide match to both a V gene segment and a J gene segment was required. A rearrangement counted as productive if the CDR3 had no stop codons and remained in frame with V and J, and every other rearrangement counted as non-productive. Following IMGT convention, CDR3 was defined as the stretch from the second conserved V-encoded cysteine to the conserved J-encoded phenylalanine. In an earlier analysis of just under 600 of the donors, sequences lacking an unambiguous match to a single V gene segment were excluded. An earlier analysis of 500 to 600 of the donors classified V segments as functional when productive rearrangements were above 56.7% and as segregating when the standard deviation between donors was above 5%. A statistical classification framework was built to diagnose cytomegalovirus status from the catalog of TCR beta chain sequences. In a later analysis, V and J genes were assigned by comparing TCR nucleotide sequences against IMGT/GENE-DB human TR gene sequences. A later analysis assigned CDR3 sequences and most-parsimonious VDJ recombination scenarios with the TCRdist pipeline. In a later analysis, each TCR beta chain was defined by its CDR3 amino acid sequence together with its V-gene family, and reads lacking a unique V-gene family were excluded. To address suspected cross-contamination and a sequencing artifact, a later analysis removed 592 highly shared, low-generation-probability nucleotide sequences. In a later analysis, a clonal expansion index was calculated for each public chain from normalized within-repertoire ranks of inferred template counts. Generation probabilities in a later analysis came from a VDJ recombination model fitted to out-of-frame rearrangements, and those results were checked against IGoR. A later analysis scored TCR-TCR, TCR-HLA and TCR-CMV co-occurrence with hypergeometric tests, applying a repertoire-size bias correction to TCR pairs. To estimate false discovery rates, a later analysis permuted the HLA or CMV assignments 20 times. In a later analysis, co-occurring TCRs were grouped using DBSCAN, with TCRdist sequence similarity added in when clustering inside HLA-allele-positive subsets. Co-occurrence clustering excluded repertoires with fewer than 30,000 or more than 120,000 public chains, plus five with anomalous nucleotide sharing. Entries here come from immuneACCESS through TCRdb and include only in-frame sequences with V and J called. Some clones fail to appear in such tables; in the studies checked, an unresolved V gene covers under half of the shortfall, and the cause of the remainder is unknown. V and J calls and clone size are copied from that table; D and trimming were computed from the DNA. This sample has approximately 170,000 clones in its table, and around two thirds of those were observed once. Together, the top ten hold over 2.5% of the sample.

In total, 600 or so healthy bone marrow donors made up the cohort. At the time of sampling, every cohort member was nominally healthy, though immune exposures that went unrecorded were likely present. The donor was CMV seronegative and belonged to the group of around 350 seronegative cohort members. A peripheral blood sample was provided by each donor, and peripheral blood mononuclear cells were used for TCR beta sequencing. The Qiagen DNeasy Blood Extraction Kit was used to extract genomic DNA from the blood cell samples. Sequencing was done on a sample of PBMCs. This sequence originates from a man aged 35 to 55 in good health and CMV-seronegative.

The nucleotides are TGTGCCAGCAGTTTCAGGGGGCAAAGAGGTGAAAAACTGTTTTTT. It translates as CASSFRGQRGEKLFF. The V gene is TRBV6-6 and the J gene is TRBJ1-4, with 8 bases in between that match TRBD1. The germline V gene (reference sequence) supplies CDR1 MNHNY and CDR2 SVGAGI. V and J are trimmed by 4 bases and 7 bases, and the gene matches miss 8 bases of the junction. The CDR3 has 15 amino acids, counting the end cysteine and phenylalanine. The CDR3 DNA has 45 bases and is translated from base 1.